This TCR beta chain was obtained from a study of spatial heterogeneity in lung cancer. At the level of the study: Every unique TCR and UMI combination, on average, appeared more than ten times in raw reads.

This CDR3 comprises 14 residues. V was clipped by 5 bases and J by 6 bases; unmatched bases: 4. Germline CDR1 and CDR2: LNHDA and SQIVND (reference sequence). Each CDR3 protein is one row after TCRdb ran MiXCR on the 5' RACE reads. The data contain some 2,400 distinct CDR3 sequences, 6.5% to 9.5% of them singletons. As to time point: sample taken at primary tumor resection. The donors were 65 to 85 patients with non-small cell lung cancer that was early-stage and untreated. In each case, whole RNA from tumor, nontumor lung or frozen PBMC was sequenced unsorted. The study, taken as a whole, reports: In tumors, expanded intratumoral alpha and beta TCR counts tracked mutation counts.

This clonotype showed up many times. Its specificity is not known. The rearrangement uses TRBV19 and TRBJ2-7; TRBD2 agrees at 13 bases. This specimen consisted of lung tumor tissue, obtained at surgery. The TCR was taken from a male donor with early-stage non-small cell lung cancer. CDR3 DNA sequence: TGTGCCAGTAGTCCCTGGACTAGCGGGGGCGAGCAGTACTTC. This codes for CASSPWTSGGEQYF.